A single sample gave rise to the 4 T cell receptor beta chains below, sequenced in a study of T cell clusters in autoimmune cytopenias (dated by TCRdb to between 2017 and 2020). TRB amplification used about 250 ng of peripheral blood genomic DNA, tens of thousands of genome equivalents, per sample. TCRdb shows the sequencer as Illumina MiSeq. TRB rearrangements were amplified by multiplex PCR using a touch-down protocol with TRB-A and TRB-B primer pools mixed in one tube. TCRdb reanalyzed the reads, keeping one entry per CDR3 protein sequence and omitting DNA. This sample's table carries roughly 9,000 distinct CDR3 sequences. The ten largest clones capture roughly 3% of the sample. The source material was peripheral blood. The receptor source for this set is a human donor with an autoimmune cytopenia or autoimmune hepatitis (not recorded which).

This clonotype registers medium-sized (0.01 to 0.1%) by frequency. J is TRBJ1-5 and V is TRBV4-3. The CDR3 length is 16 residues. Germline V CDR1 and CDR2: LGHNA, YSLEER. CDR3 protein: CASSQDLGISNQPQHF.

The chain employs TRBV20-1 and TRBJ2-7; with no DNA, the TCRdb D assignment of TRBD2 cannot be verified. Germline V gives CDR1 DFQATT, CDR2 SNEGSKA (reference sequence). CDR3 length: 14 residues. CDR3 region: CSASGASGSYEQYF.

This rearrangement joins TRBV4-1 to TRBJ1-4; TCRdb reports TRBD1, a call that lacks DNA to check it against. In germline, CDR1 is MGHRA, CDR2 YSYEKL. The CDR3 spans 15 residues. This CDR3 is CASSQEGQLGEKLFF.

The V and J genes are TRBV19 and TRBJ2-1; TCRdb selects TRBD2, and the lack of DNA leaves this call unchecked. CDR3 length: 17 amino acids. CDR1 LNHDA and CDR2 SQIVND come from the germline V gene (reference sequence). This chain's CDR3 is CASSISPTGGSYNEQFF.